A selection of T cell receptor beta chains follows, all from one sample in a study of blood T cell repertoires in COVID-19. The method was immunoSEQ multiplex PCR; TCRdb's version includes in-frame clones alone and lacks a portion of them. Among roughly 79,000 clones listed, roughly 86% were seen once. Sequenced: peripheral blood. The receptors were gathered from a woman between 45 and 60 years old with acute or convalescent COVID-19. Both conserved end residues are part of each CDR3. D genes are given only for firm matches. Expanded clones are given a class, and other clones once, few, many or no size at all.

d_call clone_size j_call v_call cdr3_aa cdr3_nt
NA NA TRBJ2-3 TRBV11-2 CASSSGQLPTDTQYF TGTGCCAGCAGCTCCGGACAGCTACCCACAGATACGCAGTATTTT
NA NA TRBJ2-3 TRBV5-8 CASSFWRGTSTDTQYF TGTGCCAGCAGCTTCTGGAGGGGCACCAGCACAGATACGCAGTATTTT
TRBD2 NA TRBJ2-5 TRBV7-3 CASSQGLAGGGETQYF TGTGCCAGCAGCCAGGGACTAGCGGGGGGAGGAGAGACCCAGTACTTC
NA NA TRBJ1-5 TRBV7-2 CASSFDRNQPQHF TGTGCCAGCAGCTTCGACAGAAATCAGCCCCAGCATTTT
NA NA TRBJ2-5 TRBV6-1 CASSEQETQYF TGTGCCAGCAGTGAACAGGAGACCCAGTACTTC
NA once TRBJ1-3 TRBV28 CASSTFYGISGNTIYF TGTGCCAGCAGTACATTTTACGGGATTTCCGGAAACACCATATATTTT
TRBD1 NA TRBJ2-7 TRBV2 CASTTDRGSYEQYF TGTGCCAGCACCACCGACAGGGGCTCCTACGAGCAGTACTTC
NA NA TRBJ1-2 TRBV24-1 CATSDFRGDGYTF TGTGCCACCAGTGATTTCAGGGGAGATGGCTACACCTTC
NA NA TRBJ1-1 TRBV27 CASSLIGNTEAFF TGTGCCAGCAGTTTAATCGGGAACACTGAAGCTTTCTTT
TRBD2 NA TRBJ2-7 TRBV24-1 CATSEGGSSYEQYF TGTGCCACCAGTGAGGGGGGGAGCTCCTACGAGCAGTACTTC
TRBD1 NA TRBJ1-6 TRBV5-1 CASSLGTGVRNSPLHF TGCGCCAGCAGCTTGGGGACAGGGGTAAGAAATTCACCCCTCCACTTT
TRBD1 NA TRBJ1-4 TRBV28 CASTGGWEKLFF TGTGCCAGCACAGGGGGCTGGGAAAAACTGTTTTTT
TRBD1 NA TRBJ1-1 TRBV6-5 CASSYGRTGGTEAFF TGTGCCAGCAGTTACGGGAGGACAGGGGGTACTGAAGCTTTCTTT
NA NA TRBJ1-2 TRBV14 CASSQDLTVTITF TGTGCCAGCAGCCAAGATTTGACAGTTACAATAACCTTC
TRBD2 NA TRBJ2-2 TRBV13 CASSLRTSGNTGELFF TGTGCCAGCAGCCTAAGGACTAGCGGGAACACCGGGGAGCTGTTTTTT
NA once TRBJ1-1 TRBV9 CASSAGTFTEAFF TGTGCCAGCAGCGCCGGGACATTCACTGAAGCTTTCTTT
NA NA TRBJ1-2 TRBV28 CASSYGANYGYTF TGTGCCAGCAGTTACGGAGCTAACTATGGCTACACCTTC
TRBD1 NA TRBJ1-2 TRBV14 CASSPGQGRHGYTF TGTGCCAGCAGCCCTGGACAGGGAAGGCATGGCTACACCTTC
NA NA TRBJ2-1 TRBV29-1 CSVERDGGSNEQFF TGCAGCGTTGAGAGGGATGGCGGCTCAAATGAGCAGTTCTTC
TRBD1 NA TRBJ1-2 TRBV6-5 CASRRDSRNGYTF TGTGCCAGCCGCCGGGACAGTCGCAATGGCTACACCTTC
NA NA TRBJ1-3 TRBV28 CASSPTWGNTIYF TGTGCCAGCAGTCCTACGTGGGGAAACACCATATATTTT
NA NA TRBJ2-1 TRBV9 CASSGRYNEQFF TGTGCCAGCAGCGGGAGATACAATGAGCAGTTCTTC
NA NA TRBJ1-4 TRBV6-5 CASSGGLGEKLFF TGTGCCAGCTCGGGGGGGCTCGGTGAAAAACTGTTTTTT
TRBD1 few TRBJ1-6 TRBV30 CAWSATGGGSPLHF TGTGCCTGGAGTGCCACAGGGGGGGGTTCACCCCTCCACTTT
TRBD1 NA TRBJ1-4 TRBV4-1 CASSQEGTGVEKLFF TGCGCCAGCAGCCAAGAGGGGACAGGGGTCGAAAAACTGTTTTTT
NA NA TRBJ1-1 TRBV10-3 CAIGGMNTEAFF TGTGCCATCGGGGGGATGAACACTGAAGCTTTCTTT
TRBD2 NA TRBJ2-7 TRBV27 CASSSYSTSPFTGGIYEQYF TGTGCCAGCAGTTCCTATTCGACTAGTCCCTTTACCGGGGGGATATACGAGCAGTACTTC
NA NA TRBJ1-5 TRBV27 CASSFHRDQPQHF TGTGCCAGCAGTTTTCATCGGGATCAGCCCCAGCATTTT
NA NA TRBJ1-5 TRBV6-2/TRBV6-3 CASSLDGQMSDQPQHF TGTGCCAGCAGCCTTGATGGGCAGATGTCCGATCAGCCCCAGCATTTT
NA NA TRBJ1-1 TRBV19 CASSMAQGVNTEAFF TGTGCCAGTAGTATGGCACAGGGCGTGAACACTGAAGCTTTCTTT
TRBD2 NA TRBJ2-7 TRBV4-2 CASSPTAGVSYEQYF TGTGCCAGCAGCCCTACGGCGGGGGTCTCCTACGAGCAGTACTTC
TRBD1 NA TRBJ1-2 TRBV7-2 CASSPTGVVAYGYTF TGTGCCAGCAGCCCGACAGGGGTGGTCGCCTATGGCTACACCTTC
NA NA TRBJ2-1 TRBV4-1 CASSQGGTGYNEQFF TGCGCCAGCAGCCAAGGGGGCACAGGGTACAATGAGCAGTTCTTC
TRBD1 once TRBJ2-7 TRBV5-4 CASSLRVGTGYEQYF TGTGCCAGCAGCTTGCGGGTTGGGACAGGCTACGAGCAGTACTTC
TRBD2 NA TRBJ2-2 TRBV14 CAIPIAGAEGELFF TGTGCCATCCCAATAGCGGGGGCGGAGGGGGAGCTGTTTTTT
TRBD1 few TRBJ1-5 TRBV28 CASRRGPRFGNQPQHF TGTGCCAGCCGAAGGGGGCCCCGTTTTGGCAATCAGCCCCAGCATTTT
NA NA TRBJ2-7 TRBV28 CASSPGGDRAYEQYF TGTGCCAGCAGTCCCGGGGGTGACAGGGCGTACGAGCAGTACTTC
NA NA TRBJ1-2 TRBV10-3 CAISDLGGHDYGYTF TGTGCCATCAGTGATTTAGGGGGACATGACTATGGCTACACCTTC
NA NA TRBJ2-1 TRBV14 CASSQLNEQFF TGTGCCAGCAGCCAACTCAATGAGCAGTTCTTC
TRBD1 NA TRBJ1-4 TRBV28 CASSPLIRGWGKLFF TGTGCCAGCAGTCCCCTGATCAGGGGGTGGGGAAAACTGTTTTTT